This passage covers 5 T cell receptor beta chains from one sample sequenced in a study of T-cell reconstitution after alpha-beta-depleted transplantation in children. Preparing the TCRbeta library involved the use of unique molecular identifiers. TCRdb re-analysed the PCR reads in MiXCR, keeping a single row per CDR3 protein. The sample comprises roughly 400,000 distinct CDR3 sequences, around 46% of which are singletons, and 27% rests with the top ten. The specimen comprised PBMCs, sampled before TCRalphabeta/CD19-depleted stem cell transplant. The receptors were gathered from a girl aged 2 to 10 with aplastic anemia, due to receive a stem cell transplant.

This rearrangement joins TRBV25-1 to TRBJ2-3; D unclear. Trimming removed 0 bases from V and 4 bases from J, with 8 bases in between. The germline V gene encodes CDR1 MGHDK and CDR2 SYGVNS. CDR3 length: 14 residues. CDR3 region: CASSEYYRADTQYF. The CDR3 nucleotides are TGTGCCAGCAGTGAATACTACCGCGCAGATACGCAGTATTTT. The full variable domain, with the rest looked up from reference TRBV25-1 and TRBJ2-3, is EADIYQTPRYLVIGTGKKITLECSQTMGHDKMYWYQQDPGMELHLIHYSYGVNSTEKGDLSSESTVSRIRTEHFPLTLESARPSHTSQYLCASSEYYRADTQYFGPGTRLTVL.

The CDR3 is CASSLSDSAYEQFF. The DNA of the CDR3 is TGTGCCAGCAGCTTAAGTGATAGCGCATATGAGCAGTTCTTC. This rearrangement joins TRBV7-6 to TRBJ2-1; maybe TRBD2 (5 bases). This CDR3 comprises 14 residues. V was trimmed by 2 bases and J by 8 bases, leaving 13 bases between them. In germline, CDR1 is SGHVS, CDR2 FNYEAQ. The full variable domain, with the rest looked up from reference TRBV7-6 and TRBJ2-1, is GAGVSQSPRYKVTKRGQDVALRCDPISGHVSLYWYRQALGQGPEFLTYFNYEAQQDKSGLPNDRFSAERPEGSISTLTIQRTEQRDSAMYRCASSLSDSAYEQFFGPGTRLTVL.

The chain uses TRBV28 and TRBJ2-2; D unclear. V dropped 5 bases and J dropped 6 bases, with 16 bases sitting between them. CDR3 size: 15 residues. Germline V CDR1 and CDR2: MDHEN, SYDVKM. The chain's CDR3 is CASSNPRVLSGELFF. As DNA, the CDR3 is TGTGCCAGCAGTAACCCACGAGTCCTGTCCGGGGAGCTGTTTTTT.

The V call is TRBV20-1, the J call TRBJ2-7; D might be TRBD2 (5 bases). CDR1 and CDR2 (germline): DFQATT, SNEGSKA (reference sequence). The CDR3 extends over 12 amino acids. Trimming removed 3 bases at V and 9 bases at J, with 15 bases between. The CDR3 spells CSARGDRGAQYF. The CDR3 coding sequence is TGCAGTGCTAGGGGTGATCGGGGTGCGCAGTACTTC.

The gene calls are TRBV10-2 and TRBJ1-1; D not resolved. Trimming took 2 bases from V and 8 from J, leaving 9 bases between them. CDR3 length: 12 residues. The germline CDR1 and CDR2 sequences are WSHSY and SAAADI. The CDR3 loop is CASSELRSEAFF. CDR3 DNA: TGCGCCAGCAGTGAGCTCCGGAGCGAAGCTTTCTTT.